The source of this T cell receptor beta chain is a study of blood T cell repertoires in COVID-19. Study information: Acute-phase and convalescent COVID-19 samples originated in the United States, Italy and Spain. In each case, the material was cDNA or gDNA derived from T cells, B-cell-depleted T cells, or PBMCs.

As handled by the study authors: Estimation of nucleated cell counts was performed using reference gene primer amplification. The protocol was immunoSEQ multiplex PCR, while the TCRdb copy is restricted to in-frame clones and leaves out a portion. V, J and clone size are taken as reported in that table, and D and trimming were inferred from the DNA itself. Here the sample spans 170,000 or so clones, approximately 88% being singletons. The sequence derives from an older woman with acute or convalescent COVID-19. Input material: peripheral blood.

The CDR3 loop reads CAISESGSGSTYEQYF. In DNA, the CDR3 is TGTGCCATCAGTGAGTCAGGGTCGGGGTCCACCTACGAGCAGTACTTC. The chain has TRBV10-3 and TRBJ2-7; maybe TRBD2 (5 bases). Germline V lookup: CDR1 ENHRY, CDR2 SYGVKD. CDR3 length: 16 residues. V gave up 0 bases and J gave up 2 bases, with 14 bases separating them.